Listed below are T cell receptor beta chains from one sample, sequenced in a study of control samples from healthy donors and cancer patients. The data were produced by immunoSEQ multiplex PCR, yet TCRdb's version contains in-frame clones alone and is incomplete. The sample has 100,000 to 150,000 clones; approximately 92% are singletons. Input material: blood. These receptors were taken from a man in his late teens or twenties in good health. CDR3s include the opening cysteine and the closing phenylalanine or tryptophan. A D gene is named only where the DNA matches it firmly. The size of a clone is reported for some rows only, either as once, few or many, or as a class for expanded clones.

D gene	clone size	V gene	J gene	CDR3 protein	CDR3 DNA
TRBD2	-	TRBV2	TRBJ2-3	CASSRTSGGSDTQYF	TGTGCCAGCAGTCGGACTAGCGGGGGGTCAGATACGCAGTATTTT
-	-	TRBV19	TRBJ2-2	CASSIAGRWDTGELFF	TGTGCCAGTAGTATAGCTGGGCGGTGGGACACCGGGGAGCTGTTTTTT
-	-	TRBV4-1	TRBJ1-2	CASSQLGRAPRQEYGYTF	TGCGCCAGCAGCCAACTCGGGCGCGCGCCGAGGCAAGAATATGGCTACACCTTC
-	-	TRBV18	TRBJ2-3	CASSPRNESSTDTQYF	TGTGCCAGCTCGCCCCGAAACGAATCTAGCACAGATACGCAGTATTTT
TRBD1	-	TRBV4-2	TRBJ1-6	CASSQAGPGTGLFPYNSPLHF	TGTGCCAGCAGCCAAGCGGGCCCCGGGACAGGGTTGTTTCCCTATAATTCACCCCTCCACTTT
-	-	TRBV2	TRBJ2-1	CASTVYNEQFF	TGTGCCAGCACCGTCTACAATGAGCAGTTCTTC
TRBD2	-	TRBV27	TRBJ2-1	CASTLAGTYNEQFF	TGTGCCAGCACCCTAGCGGGGACCTACAATGAGCAGTTCTTC
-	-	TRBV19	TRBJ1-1	CASRAGATEAFF	TGTGCCAGTAGGGCAGGGGCCACTGAAGCTTTCTTT
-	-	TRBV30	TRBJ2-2	CAWSVKAGGMNTGELFF	TGTGCCTGGAGTGTAAAGGCAGGGGGGATGAACACCGGGGAGCTGTTTTTT
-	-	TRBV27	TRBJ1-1	CASSFGQNTEAFF	TGTGCCAGCAGTTTCGGACAGAACACTGAAGCTTTCTTT
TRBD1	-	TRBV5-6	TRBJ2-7	CASSPGQGLDEQYF	TGTGCCAGCAGCCCGGGACAGGGATTGGACGAGCAGTACTTC
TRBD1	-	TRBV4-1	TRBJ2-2	CASSQGQGPGELFF	TGCGCCAGCAGCCAAGGACAGGGGCCCGGGGAGCTGTTTTTT
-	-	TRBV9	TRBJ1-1	CASSVEAGGGAFF	TGTGCCAGCAGCGTAGAGGCGGGTGGGGGGGCTTTCTTT
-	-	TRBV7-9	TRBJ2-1	CASSSPWDNEQFF	TGTGCCAGCAGCTCCCCATGGGACAATGAGCAGTTCTTC
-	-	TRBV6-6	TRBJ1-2	CASSPSSAQGYTF	TGTGCCAGCAGTCCGAGCTCCGCCCAAGGCTACACCTTC
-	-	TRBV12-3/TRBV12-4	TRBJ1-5	CASSLGAGRPQHF	TGTGCCAGCAGTTTAGGTGCGGGTCGGCCCCAGCATTTT
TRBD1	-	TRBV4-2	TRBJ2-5	CASSQDSMGQGTTQYF	TGTGCCAGCAGCCAAGATTCAATGGGACAGGGGACGACCCAGTACTTC
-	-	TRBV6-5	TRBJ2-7	CASSYIGGNYEQYF	TGTGCCAGCAGTTACATTGGTGGCAACTACGAGCAGTACTTC
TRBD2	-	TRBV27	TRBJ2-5	CASSPAREVETQYF	TGTGCCAGCAGTCCAGCCCGGGAGGTGGAGACCCAGTACTTC
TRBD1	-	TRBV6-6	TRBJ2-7	CASSSGTGFSYEQYF	TGTGCCAGCAGTTCCGGGACAGGTTTCTCCTACGAGCAGTACTTC
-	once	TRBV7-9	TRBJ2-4	CASSLAPTDKNIQYF	TGTGCCAGCAGCTTAGCCCCCACAGACAAAAACATTCAGTACTTC
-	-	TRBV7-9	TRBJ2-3	CASSPTSRDTQYF	TGTGCCAGCAGCCCGACTAGTAGAGATACGCAGTATTTT
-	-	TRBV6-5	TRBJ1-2	CASSYPGTKDYGYTF	TGTGCCAGCAGTTACCCAGGGACAAAAGACTATGGCTACACCTTC
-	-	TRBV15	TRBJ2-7	CATSSGVGSYEQYF	TGTGCCACCAGCAGTGGAGTAGGATCCTACGAGCAGTACTTC
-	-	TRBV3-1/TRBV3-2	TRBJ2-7	CASSQGPTSYRAF	TGTGCCAGCAGCCAAGGACCGACTAGTTACAGGGCTTTC
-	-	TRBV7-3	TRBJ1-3	CASSLTSRGMGRGNTIYF	TGTGCCAGCAGCTTAACGAGTAGGGGCATGGGTCGTGGAAACACCATATATTTT
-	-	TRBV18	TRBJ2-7	CASSPGGEQYF	TGTGCCAGCTCACCAGGGGGCGAGCAGTACTTC
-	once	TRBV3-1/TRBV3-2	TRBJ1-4	CASSPDREKLFF	TGTGCCAGCAGCCCCGACAGGGAAAAACTGTTTTTT
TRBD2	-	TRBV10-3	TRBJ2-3	CAISEAGGSTDTQYF	TGTGCCATCAGTGAGGCGGGGGGGAGCACAGATACGCAGTATTTT
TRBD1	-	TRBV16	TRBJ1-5	CASSLGTGGLNQPQHF	TGTGCCAGCAGCCTAGGGACAGGGGGCCTCAATCAGCCCCAGCATTTT
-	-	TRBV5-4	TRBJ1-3	CASSLDPGTSGNTIYF	TGTGCCAGCAGCTTGGATCCAGGGACCTCTGGAAACACCATATATTTT
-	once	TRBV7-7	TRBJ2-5	CASSLRRDDQETQYF	TGTGCCAGCAGCTTAAGGCGGGACGACCAAGAGACCCAGTACTTC
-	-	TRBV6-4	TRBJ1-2	CASSDTRRAGGYTF	TGTGCCAGCAGTGACACGAGGAGGGCTGGTGGCTACACCTTC
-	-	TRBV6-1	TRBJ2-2	CASSEGAENTGELFF	TGTGCCAGCAGTGAAGGGGCTGAAAACACCGGGGAGCTGTTTTTT
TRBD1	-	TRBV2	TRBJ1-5	CASSWTGVYSNQPQHF	TGTGCCAGCAGCTGGACAGGAGTATATAGCAATCAGCCCCAGCATTTT
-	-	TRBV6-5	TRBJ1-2	CASSYGTAYYGYTF	TGTGCCAGCAGTTATGGAACAGCATACTATGGCTACACCTTC
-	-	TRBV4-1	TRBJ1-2	CASRQPTRSGPPYGYTF	TGCGCCAGCAGGCAACCTACAAGATCGGGCCCCCCATATGGCTACACCTTC
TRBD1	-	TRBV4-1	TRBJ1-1	CASSQAGDRWAGNTEAFF	TGCGCCAGCAGCCAAGCGGGGGACAGGTGGGCTGGGAACACTGAAGCTTTCTTT
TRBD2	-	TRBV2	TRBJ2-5	CASRLAGGPYQETQYF	TGTGCCAGCAGGCTAGCGGGGGGGCCTTACCAAGAGACCCAGTACTTC
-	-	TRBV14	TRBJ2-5	CASSQERVFGTQETQYF	TGTGCCAGCAGCCAAGAGCGGGTTTTTGGGACCCAAGAGACCCAGTACTTC
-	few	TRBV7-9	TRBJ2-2	CASSFSSAAGLTGELFF	TGTGCCAGCAGCTTTAGCTCTGCGGCTGGGCTAACCGGGGAGCTGTTTTTT
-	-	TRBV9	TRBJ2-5	CASSPYSDGETQYF	TGTGCCAGCAGCCCCTACTCGGACGGAGAGACCCAGTACTTC
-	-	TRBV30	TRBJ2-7	CAWSVTFYEQYF	TGTGCCTGGAGTGTGACATTCTACGAGCAGTACTTC
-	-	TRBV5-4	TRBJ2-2	CASSLAVGRRSTGELFF	TGTGCCAGCAGCTTGGCCGTCGGTCGCAGGAGTACCGGGGAGCTGTTTTTT
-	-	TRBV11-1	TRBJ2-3	CASSTGNTFTDTQYF	TGTGCCAGCAGTACAGGGAACACATTCACAGATACGCAGTATTTT